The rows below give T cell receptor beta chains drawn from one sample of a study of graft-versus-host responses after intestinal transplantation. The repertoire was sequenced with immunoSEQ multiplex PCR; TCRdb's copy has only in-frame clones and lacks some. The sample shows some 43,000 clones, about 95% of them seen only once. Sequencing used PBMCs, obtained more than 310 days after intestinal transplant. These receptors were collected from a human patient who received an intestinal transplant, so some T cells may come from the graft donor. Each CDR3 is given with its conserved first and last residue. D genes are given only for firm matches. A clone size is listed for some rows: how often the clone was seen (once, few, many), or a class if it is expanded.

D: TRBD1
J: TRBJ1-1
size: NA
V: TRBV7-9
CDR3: CASSMGQANTEAFF
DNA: TGTGCCAGCAGCATGGGACAGGCGAACACTGAAGCTTTCTTT

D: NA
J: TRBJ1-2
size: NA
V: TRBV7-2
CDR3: CASSGEVHGYTF
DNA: TGTGCCAGCAGCGGAGAGGTTCATGGCTACACCTTC

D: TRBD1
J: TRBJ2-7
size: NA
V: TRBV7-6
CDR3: CASSSRPTGDAYEQYF
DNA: TGTGCCAGCAGCTCCAGACCCACAGGGGATGCGTACGAGCAGTACTTC

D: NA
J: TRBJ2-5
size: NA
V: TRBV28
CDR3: CASSLMLSEETQYF
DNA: TGTGCCAGCAGTTTAATGCTTTCCGAAGAGACCCAGTACTTC

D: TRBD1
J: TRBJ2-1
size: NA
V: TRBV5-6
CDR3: CASSQQGNRYNEQFF
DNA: TGTGCCAGCAGCCAACAGGGGAATCGTTACAATGAGCAGTTCTTC

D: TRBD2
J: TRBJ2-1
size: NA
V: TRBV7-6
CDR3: CASSLATSGRWNEQFF
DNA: TGTGCCAGCAGCTTAGCGACTAGCGGGAGGTGGAATGAGCAGTTCTTC

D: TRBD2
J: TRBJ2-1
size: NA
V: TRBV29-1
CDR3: CSVDRRGITYNEQFF
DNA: TGCAGCGTTGACCGGCGGGGGATCACCTACAATGAGCAGTTCTTC

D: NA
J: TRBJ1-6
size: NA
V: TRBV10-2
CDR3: CASRAGVNSPLHF
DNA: TGCGCCAGCAGAGCAGGGGTTAATTCACCCCTCCACTTT

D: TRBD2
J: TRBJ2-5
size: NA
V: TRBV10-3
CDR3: CATTGNGRAQETQYF
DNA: TGTGCCACAACCGGTAACGGGAGGGCCCAAGAGACCCAGTACTTC

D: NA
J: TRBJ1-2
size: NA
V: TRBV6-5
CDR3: CASSLEIEYGYTF
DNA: TGTGCCAGCAGTTTAGAGATTGAGTATGGCTACACCTTC

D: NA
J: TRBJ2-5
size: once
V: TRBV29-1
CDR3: CSVEELVEETQYF
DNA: TGCAGCGTTGAAGAACTAGTCGAAGAGACCCAGTACTTC

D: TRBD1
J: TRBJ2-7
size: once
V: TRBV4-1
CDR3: CASSWEQGVYEQYF
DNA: TGCGCCAGCAGCTGGGAGCAGGGGGTCTACGAGCAGTACTTC

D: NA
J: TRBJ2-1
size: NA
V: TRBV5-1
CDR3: CASSSGQNLPPYNEQFF
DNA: TGCGCCAGCAGCTCCGGACAGAATCTCCCCCCCTACAATGAGCAGTTCTTC

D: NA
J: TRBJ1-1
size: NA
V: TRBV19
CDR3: CASSIDRNTEAFF
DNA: TGTGCCAGTAGTATCGACAGAAACACTGAAGCTTTCTTT

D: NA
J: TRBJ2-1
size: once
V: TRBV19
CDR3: CASSPPNRNEQFF
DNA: TGTGCCAGTAGTCCCCCTAATCGGAATGAGCAGTTCTTC

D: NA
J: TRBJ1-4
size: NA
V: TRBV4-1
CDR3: CASSQELEKLFF
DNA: TGCGCCAGCAGCCAAGAGTTGGAAAAACTGTTTTTT

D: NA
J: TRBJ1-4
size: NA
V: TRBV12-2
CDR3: CASRILGRPARKTVF
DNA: TGTGCAAGTCGCATCCTCGGCAGGCCCGCTAGAAAAACTGTTTTT

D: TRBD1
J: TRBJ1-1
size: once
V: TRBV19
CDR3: CASSNLGRGLGEAFF
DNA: TGTGCCAGTAGTAATTTGGGCAGGGGGCTTGGTGAAGCTTTCTTT

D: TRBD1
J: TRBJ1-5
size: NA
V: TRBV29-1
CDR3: CSVATGDSNQPQHF
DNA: TGCAGCGTTGCGACAGGGGATAGCAATCAGCCCCAGCATTTT

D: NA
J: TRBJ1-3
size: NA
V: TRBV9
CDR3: CASSPLGFSSGNTIYF
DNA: TGTGCCAGCAGCCCCTTAGGGTTTTCGTCTGGAAACACCATATATTTT

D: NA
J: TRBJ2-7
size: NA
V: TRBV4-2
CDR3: CASSDSYEQYF
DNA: TGTGCCAGCAGCGACTCCTACGAGCAGTACTTC

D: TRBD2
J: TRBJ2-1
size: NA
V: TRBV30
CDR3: CAWSLSGRARSYNEQFF
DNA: TGTGCCTGGAGTCTAAGCGGGAGGGCCAGGTCCTACAATGAGCAGTTCTTC

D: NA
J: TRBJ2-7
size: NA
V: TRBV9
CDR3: CASSVVGSSYEQYF
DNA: TGTGCCAGCAGCGTAGTCGGGAGTTCCTACGAGCAGTACTTC

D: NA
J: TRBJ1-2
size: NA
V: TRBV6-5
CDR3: CASSYRPVNSFDGYTF
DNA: TGTGCCAGCAGTTACAGGCCAGTGAACTCATTCGATGGCTACACCTTC

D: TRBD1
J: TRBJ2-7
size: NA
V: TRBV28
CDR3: CASSSTRDSPYEQYF
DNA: TGTGCCAGCAGCTCGACTCGGGACAGTCCCTACGAGCAGTACTTC

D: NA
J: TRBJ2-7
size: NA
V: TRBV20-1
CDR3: CSVDSSYEQYF
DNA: TGCAGTGTTGACAGCTCCTACGAGCAGTACTTC

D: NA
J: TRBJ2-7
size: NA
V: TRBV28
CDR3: CATRGGVPYEQYF
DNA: TGTGCCACCCGCGGAGGGGTACCCTACGAGCAGTACTTC

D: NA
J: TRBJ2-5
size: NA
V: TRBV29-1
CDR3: CSATLVFPEKETQYF
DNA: TGCAGCGCTACCCTGGTGTTTCCGGAAAAAGAGACCCAGTACTTC

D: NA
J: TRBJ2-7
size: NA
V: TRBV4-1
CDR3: CASSQAAREEQYF
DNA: TGCGCCAGCAGCCAAGCCGCCCGGGAGGAGCAGTACTTC

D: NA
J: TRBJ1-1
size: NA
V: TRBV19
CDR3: CASSSDRFNTEAFF
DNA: TGTGCCAGTAGTTCAGACAGGTTTAACACTGAAGCTTTCTTT

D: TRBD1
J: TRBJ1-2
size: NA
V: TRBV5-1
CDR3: CASSTPTGEVGYTF
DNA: TGCGCCAGCAGCACCCCAACAGGGGAAGTCGGCTACACCTTC

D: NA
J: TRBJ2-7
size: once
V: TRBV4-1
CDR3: CASSQGRQELYEQYF
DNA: TGCGCCAGCAGCCAGGGCCGCCAGGAACTATACGAGCAGTACTTC

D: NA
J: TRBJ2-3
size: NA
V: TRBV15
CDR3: CATSRDPGYDQDTQYF
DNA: TGTGCCACCAGCAGAGATCCCGGGTACGACCAAGATACGCAGTATTTT

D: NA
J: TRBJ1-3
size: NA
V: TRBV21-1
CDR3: CAIGNTIYF
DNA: TGTGCTATCGGAAACACCATATATTTT

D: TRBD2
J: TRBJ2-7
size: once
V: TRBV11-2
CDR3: CASSQESAGTTYEQYF
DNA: TGTGCCAGCAGCCAAGAGTCAGCCGGGACTACTTACGAGCAGTACTTC

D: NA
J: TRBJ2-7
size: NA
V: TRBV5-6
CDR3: CASSSQAGPIEQYF
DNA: TGTGCCAGCAGTTCCCAGGCAGGCCCTATCGAGCAGTACTTC

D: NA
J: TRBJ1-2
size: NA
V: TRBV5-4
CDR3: CASSGTGSDYGYTF
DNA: TGTGCCAGCAGCGGTACGGGCAGCGACTATGGCTACACCTTC

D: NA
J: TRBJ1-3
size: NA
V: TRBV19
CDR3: CASSILSGKGNHTIYF
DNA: TGTGCCAGTAGTATCCTGTCGGGGAAAGGGAATCACACCATATATTTT

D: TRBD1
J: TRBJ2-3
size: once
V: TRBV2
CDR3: CASSEGRGSSTDTQYF
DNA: TGTGCCAGCAGTGAAGGCAGGGGGTCTAGCACAGATACGCAGTATTTT

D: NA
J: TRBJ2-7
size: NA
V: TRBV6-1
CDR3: CASIASQAGSYEQYF
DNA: TGTGCCAGCATCGCCAGCCAGGCAGGGTCCTACGAGCAGTACTTC

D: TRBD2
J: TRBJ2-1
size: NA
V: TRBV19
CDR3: CASCPWAGGSPYNEQFF
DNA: TGTGCCAGCTGCCCTTGGGCGGGAGGTTCCCCCTACAATGAGCAGTTCTTC

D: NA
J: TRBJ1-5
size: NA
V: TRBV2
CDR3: CASKVGQGELQPQHF
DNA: TGTGCCAGCAAAGTGGGCCAGGGCGAATTGCAGCCCCAGCATTTT

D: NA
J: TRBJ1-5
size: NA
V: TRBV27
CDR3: CASSLSSNQPQHF
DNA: TGTGCCAGCAGTTTATCAAGCAATCAGCCCCAGCATTTT

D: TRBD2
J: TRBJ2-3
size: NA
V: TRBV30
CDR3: CAWSLSGSSADTQYF
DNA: TGTGCCTGGAGTCTAAGCGGGAGTAGTGCAGATACGCAGTATTTT